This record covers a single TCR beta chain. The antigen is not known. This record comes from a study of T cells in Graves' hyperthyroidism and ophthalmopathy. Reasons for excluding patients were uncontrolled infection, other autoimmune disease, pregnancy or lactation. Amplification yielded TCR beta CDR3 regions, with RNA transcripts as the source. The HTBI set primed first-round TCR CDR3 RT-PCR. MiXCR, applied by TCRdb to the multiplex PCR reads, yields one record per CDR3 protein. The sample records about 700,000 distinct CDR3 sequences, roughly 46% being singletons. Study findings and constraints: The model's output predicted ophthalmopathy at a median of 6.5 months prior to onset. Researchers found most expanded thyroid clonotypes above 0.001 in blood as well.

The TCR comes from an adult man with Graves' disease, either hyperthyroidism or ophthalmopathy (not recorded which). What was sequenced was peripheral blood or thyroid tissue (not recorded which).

The CDR3 DNA is TGTGCCAGTAGCGAAGGGGTGGCTGTTCAAGAGACCCAGTACTTC. Residues: CASSEGVAVQETQYF. The gene calls are TRBV19 and TRBJ2-5; D is possibly TRBD1 (5 bases). Looked up from germline, CDR1 is LNHDA and CDR2 is SQIVND (reference sequence). The CDR3 length is 15 residues. V was shortened by 6 bases and J by 2 bases, with 16 bases between the two germline ends.